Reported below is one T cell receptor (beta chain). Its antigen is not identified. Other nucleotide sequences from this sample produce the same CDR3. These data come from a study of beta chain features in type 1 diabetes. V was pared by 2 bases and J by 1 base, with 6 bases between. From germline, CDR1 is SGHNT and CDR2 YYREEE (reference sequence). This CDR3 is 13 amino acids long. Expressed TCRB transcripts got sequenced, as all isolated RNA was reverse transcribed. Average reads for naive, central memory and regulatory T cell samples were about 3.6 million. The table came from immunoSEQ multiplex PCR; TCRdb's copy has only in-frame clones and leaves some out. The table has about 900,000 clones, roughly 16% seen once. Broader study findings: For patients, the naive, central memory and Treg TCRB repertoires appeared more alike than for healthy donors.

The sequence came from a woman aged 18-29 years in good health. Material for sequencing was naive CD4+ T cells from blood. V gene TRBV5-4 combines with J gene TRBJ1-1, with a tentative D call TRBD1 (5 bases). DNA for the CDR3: TGTGCCAGCAGCTTTCAGGGGAACACTGAAGCTTTCTTT. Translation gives CASSFQGNTEAFF.